This is a list of T cell receptor beta chains from one sample in a study of cytomegalovirus exposure and HLA in healthy donors. Assay used: immunoSEQ multiplex PCR; TCRdb lists only in-frame clones, some missing. This table has some 120,000 clones, 75% to 80% appearing once. The sequenced material came from PBMCs. The receptors originated from a woman aged 40 to 49 in good health and CMV-seronegative. Both conserved end residues are part of each CDR3. The D gene is left open where the match is weak. Only part of the rows carry a size: once, few, many, or a class if the clone is expanded.

TRBD2	TRBV28	-	TRBJ2-7	TGTGCCAGCAGTTTTGGCGGGAGGGCGTCCTACGAGCAGTACTTC	CASSFGGRASYEQYF
-	TRBV19	-	TRBJ2-1	TGTGCCAGTAGCCTAAACCTCTACAATGAGCAGTTCTTC	CASSLNLYNEQFF
-	TRBV7-9	-	TRBJ2-3	TGTTCCAGCAGCTTAGAATCCACTCAGGGAAGAAGGACAGATACGCAGTATTTT	CSSSLESTQGRRTDTQYF
-	TRBV5-1	few	TRBJ1-1	TGCGCCAGCAGCTTGGTGGTGAGCACTGAAGCTTTCTTT	CASSLVVSTEAFF
-	TRBV19	-	TRBJ2-5	TGTGCCAGTAGTACGCGGAGAACTGGAGTGGAGACCCAGTACTTC	CASSTRRTGVETQYF
TRBD2	TRBV5-8	-	TRBJ2-7	TGTGCCAGCAGCTTGGGACTAGCGGGAGACTCCGAGCAGTACTTC	CASSLGLAGDSEQYF
TRBD1	TRBV6-1	-	TRBJ2-1	TGTGCCAGCACTGACAGGGGATCGCGCAATGAGCAGTTCTTC	CASTDRGSRNEQFF
-	TRBV5-1	-	TRBJ2-2	TGCGCCAGCAGCTTATGGACTCGGCCCACAGAGGACACCGGGGAGCTGTTTTTT	CASSLWTRPTEDTGELFF
TRBD1	TRBV4-1	once	TRBJ2-3	TGCGCCAGCAGCCGGGGACAGGGGCCGTGGAGCACAGATACGCAGTATTTT	CASSRGQGPWSTDTQYF
-	TRBV18	-	TRBJ2-1	TGTGCCAGCTCACCACCGCTGGGGGCAGCTCACAATGAGCAGTTCTTC	CASSPPLGAAHNEQFF
-	TRBV2	medium-sized	TRBJ2-7	TGTGCCAGCAGTGCCCGGGTCCCCCTGGACGAGCAGTACTTC	CASSARVPLDEQYF
-	TRBV6-5	-	TRBJ2-7	TGTGCCAGCAGGAGATCAACTCGGGGCTACGAGCAGTACTTC	CASRRSTRGYEQYF
TRBD2	TRBV2	-	TRBJ2-7	TGTGCCAGCAGTGGGGGGAGAGCGGGAGGGTACGAGCAGTACTTC	CASSGGRAGGYEQYF
TRBD2	TRBV2	-	TRBJ2-7	TGTGCCAGCAGTGCTAGTAGCGGGGCGATGTACGAGCAGTACTTC	CASSASSGAMYEQYF
TRBD1	TRBV7-6	-	TRBJ2-7	TGTGCCAGCGGACGGGACAGGAAAGGGTACGAGCAGTACTTC	CASGRDRKGYEQYF
-	TRBV29-1	few	TRBJ2-3	TGCAGCGTGGCCCGAGGGCCTAGCACAGATACGCAGTATTTT	CSVARGPSTDTQYF
-	TRBV15	-	TRBJ2-5	TGTGCCACCGCGGTCGCTGAGACCCAGTACTTC	CATAVAETQYF
-	TRBV15	few	TRBJ2-5	TGTGCCACCAGCAGAGATCGTTCTAGGACCCAGTACTTC	CATSRDRSRTQYF
TRBD1	TRBV2	once	TRBJ2-2	TGTGCCAGCAGCATTCCGGGACAGGGCGACACCGGGGAGCTGTTTTTT	CASSIPGQGDTGELFF
TRBD2	TRBV25-1	-	TRBJ2-4	TGTGCCAGCAGTGATACTAGCGGGAGTTTAGCCAAAAACATTCAGTACTTC	CASSDTSGSLAKNIQYF
TRBD1	TRBV7-9	-	TRBJ2-2	TGTGCCAGCAGCTGGCGGACAGGGCCTACCGGGGAGCTGTTTTTT	CASSWRTGPTGELFF
TRBD2	TRBV2	-	TRBJ2-1	TGTGCCAGCAGTGATGGCGGGAGGGCCCACAATGAGCAGTTCTTC	CASSDGGRAHNEQFF
TRBD1	TRBV28	-	TRBJ1-5	TGTGCCAGCAGTCCACATGCCGGGACAGGCAAATATAGCAATCAGCCCCAGCATTTT	CASSPHAGTGKYSNQPQHF
-	TRBV2	-	TRBJ1-1	TGTGCCAGCCTCCGGGGGTATTTAACTGAAGCTTTCTTT	CASLRGYLTEAFF
TRBD2	TRBV7-2	-	TRBJ2-7	TGTGCCAGCAGCCTAGCACGCGGGAGCCGGCACGAGCAGTACTTC	CASSLARGSRHEQYF
-	TRBV2	-	TRBJ1-1	TGTGCCAGCACAAGGAGTCAGATGAACACTGAAGCTTTCTTT	CASTRSQMNTEAFF
-	TRBV4-1	-	TRBJ2-3	TGCGCCAGCAGCCAAGACCAACCGCCAACTTACACAGATACGCAGTATTTT	CASSQDQPPTYTDTQYF
TRBD2	TRBV7-8	-	TRBJ2-1	TGTGCCAGCAGCCGCGGGACTAGCGCCCACAATGAGCAGTTCTTC	CASSRGTSAHNEQFF
-	TRBV28	-	TRBJ1-5	TGTGCCAGCAGCCTTAATCGCGATCAGCCCCAGCATTTT	CASSLNRDQPQHF
-	TRBV28	-	TRBJ1-1	TGTGCCAGTAAAGAACAGGGCACTGAAGCTTTCTTT	CASKEQGTEAFF
TRBD2	TRBV27	-	TRBJ2-3	TGTGCCAGCAGTCTCGCTAGCGGTTCTTACACAGATACGCAGTATTTT	CASSLASGSYTDTQYF
TRBD2	TRBV15	-	TRBJ2-1	TGTGCCACCAGCGCAGGACTAGCGGGGGCCTACAATGAGCAGTTCTTC	CATSAGLAGAYNEQFF
-	TRBV5-1	-	TRBJ1-2	TGCGCCAGCAGCCTTTCATCCAGGGACTATGGCTACACCTTC	CASSLSSRDYGYTF
TRBD2	TRBV2	-	TRBJ2-3	TGTGCCAGCAGTGCTGGGAGGGAGTTCGCAGATACGCAGTATTTT	CASSAGREFADTQYF
-	TRBV2	-	TRBJ2-1	TGTGCCAGCAGTGTTTTGGGGGCGGGAGACAATGAGCAGTTCTTC	CASSVLGAGDNEQFF
-	TRBV6-1	-	TRBJ1-1	TGTGCCAGCAGTGAGTGGGGAGTTGACACTGAAGCTTTCTTT	CASSEWGVDTEAFF
TRBD2	TRBV6-5	-	TRBJ2-2	TGTGCCAGCAGTTACACCGGGACTAAGTACACCGGGGAGCTGTTTTTT	CASSYTGTKYTGELFF
TRBD2	TRBV5-1	-	TRBJ2-7	TGCGCCAGCAGCCCCGGGAGGGCCAGGTACGAGCAGTACTTC	CASSPGRARYEQYF
TRBD1	TRBV2	-	TRBJ1-5	TGTGCCAGCAACGGACAGGGAGACAATCAGCCCCAGCATTTT	CASNGQGDNQPQHF
TRBD2	TRBV7-9	few	TRBJ2-4	TGTGCCAGCAGCCTCCCCGGACTAGCGGGAGGTGTGGACATTCAGTACTTC	CASSLPGLAGGVDIQYF
-	TRBV6-1	few	TRBJ1-3	TGTGCCAGCAGTGAAATCCACTCTGGAAACACCATATATTTT	CASSEIHSGNTIYF
TRBD2	TRBV27	-	TRBJ2-7	TGTGCCAGCAGTTTACCCGGACTAGCCCAAAGCTCCTACGAGCAGTACTTC	CASSLPGLAQSSYEQYF